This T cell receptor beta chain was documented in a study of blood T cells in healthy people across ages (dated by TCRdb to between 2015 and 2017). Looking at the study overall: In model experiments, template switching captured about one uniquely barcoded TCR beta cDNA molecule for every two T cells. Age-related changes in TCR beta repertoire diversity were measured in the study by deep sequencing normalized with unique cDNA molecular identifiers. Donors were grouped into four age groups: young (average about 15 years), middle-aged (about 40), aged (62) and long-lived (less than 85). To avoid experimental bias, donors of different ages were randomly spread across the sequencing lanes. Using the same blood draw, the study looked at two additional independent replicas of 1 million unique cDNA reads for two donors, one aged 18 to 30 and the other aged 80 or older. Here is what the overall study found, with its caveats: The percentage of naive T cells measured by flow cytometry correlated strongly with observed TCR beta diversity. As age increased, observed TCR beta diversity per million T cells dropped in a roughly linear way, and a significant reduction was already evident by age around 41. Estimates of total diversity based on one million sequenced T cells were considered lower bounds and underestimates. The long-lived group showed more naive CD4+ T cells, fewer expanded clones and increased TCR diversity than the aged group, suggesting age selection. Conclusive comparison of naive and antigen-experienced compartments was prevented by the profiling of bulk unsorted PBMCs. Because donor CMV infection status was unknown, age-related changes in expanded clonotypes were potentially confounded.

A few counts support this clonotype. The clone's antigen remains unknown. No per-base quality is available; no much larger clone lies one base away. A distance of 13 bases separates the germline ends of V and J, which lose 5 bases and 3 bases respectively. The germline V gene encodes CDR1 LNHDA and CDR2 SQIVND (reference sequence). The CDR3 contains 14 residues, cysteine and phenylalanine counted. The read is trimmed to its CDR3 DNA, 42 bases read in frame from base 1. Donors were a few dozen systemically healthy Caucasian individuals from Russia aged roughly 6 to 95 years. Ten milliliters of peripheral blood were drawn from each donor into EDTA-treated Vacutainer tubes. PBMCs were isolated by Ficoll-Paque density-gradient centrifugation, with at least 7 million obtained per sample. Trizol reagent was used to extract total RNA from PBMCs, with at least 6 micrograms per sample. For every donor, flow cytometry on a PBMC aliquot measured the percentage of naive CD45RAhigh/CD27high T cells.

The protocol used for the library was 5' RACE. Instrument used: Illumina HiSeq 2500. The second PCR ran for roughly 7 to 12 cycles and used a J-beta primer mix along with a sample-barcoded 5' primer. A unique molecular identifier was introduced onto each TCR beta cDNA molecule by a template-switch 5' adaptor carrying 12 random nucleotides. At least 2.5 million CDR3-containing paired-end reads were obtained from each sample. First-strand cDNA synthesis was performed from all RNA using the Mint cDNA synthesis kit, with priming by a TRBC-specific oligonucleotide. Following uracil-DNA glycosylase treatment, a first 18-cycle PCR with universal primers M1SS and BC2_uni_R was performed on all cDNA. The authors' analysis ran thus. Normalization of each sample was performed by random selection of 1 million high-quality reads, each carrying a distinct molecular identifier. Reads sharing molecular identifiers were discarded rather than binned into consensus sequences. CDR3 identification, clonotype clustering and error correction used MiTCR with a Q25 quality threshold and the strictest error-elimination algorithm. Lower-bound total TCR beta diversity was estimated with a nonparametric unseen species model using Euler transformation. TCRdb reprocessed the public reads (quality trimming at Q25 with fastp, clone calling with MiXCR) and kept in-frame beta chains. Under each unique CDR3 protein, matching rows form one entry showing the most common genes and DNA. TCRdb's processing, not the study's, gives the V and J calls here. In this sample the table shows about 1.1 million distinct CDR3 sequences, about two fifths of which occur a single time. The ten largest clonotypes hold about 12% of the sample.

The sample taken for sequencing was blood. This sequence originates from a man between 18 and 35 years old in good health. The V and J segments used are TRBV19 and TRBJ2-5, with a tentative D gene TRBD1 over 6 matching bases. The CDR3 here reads CASSVGTPKETQYF. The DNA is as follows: TGTGCCAGTAGTGTCGGGACACCTAAAGAGACCCAGTACTTC.